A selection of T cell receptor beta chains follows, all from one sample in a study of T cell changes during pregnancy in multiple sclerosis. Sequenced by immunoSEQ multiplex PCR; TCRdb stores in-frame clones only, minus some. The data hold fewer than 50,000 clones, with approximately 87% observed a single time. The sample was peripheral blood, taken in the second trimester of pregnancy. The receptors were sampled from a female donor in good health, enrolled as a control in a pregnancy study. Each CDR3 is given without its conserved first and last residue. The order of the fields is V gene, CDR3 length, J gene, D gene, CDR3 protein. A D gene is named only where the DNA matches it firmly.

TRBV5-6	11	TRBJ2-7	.	ASSSTVSYEQY
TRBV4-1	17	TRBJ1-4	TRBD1	ASSQDIQGAQPVSEKLF
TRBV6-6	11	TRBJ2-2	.	ASKGGKTGELF
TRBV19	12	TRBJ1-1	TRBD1	ASSITGGDTEAF
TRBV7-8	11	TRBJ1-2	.	ASSPGWGVGYT
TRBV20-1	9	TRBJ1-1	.	SALSNTEAF
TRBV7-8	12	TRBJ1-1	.	ASSLGLMNTEAF
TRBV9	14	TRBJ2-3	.	ASSPGVSDGTDTQY
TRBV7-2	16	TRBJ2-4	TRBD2	ASSLVASGGFSKNIQY
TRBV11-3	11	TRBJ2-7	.	ASSSGGPYEQY